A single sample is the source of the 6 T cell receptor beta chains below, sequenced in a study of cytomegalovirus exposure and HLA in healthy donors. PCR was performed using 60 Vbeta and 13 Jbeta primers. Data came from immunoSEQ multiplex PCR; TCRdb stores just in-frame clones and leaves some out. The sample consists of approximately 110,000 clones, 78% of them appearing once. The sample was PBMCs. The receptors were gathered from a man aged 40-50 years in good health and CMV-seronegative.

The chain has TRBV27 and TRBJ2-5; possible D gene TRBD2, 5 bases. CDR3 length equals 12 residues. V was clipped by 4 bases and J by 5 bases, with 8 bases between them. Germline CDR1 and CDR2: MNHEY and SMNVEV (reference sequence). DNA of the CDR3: TGTGCCAGCAGTTATGGAGGCGAGACCCAGTACTTC. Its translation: CASSYGGETQYF.

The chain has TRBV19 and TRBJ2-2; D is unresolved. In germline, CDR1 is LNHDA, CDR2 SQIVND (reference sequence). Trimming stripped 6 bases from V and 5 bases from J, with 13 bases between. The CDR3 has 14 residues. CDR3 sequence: CASSQAGLTGELFF. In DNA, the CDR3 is TGTGCCAGTAGCCAGGCTGGGTTGACCGGGGAGCTGTTTTTT.

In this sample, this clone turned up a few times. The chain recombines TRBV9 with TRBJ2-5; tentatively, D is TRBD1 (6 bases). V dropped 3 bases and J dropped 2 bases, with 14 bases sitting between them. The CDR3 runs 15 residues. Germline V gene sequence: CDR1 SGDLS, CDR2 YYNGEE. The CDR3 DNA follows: TGTGCCAGCAGCGCTTCAGGGGTTTGGCAAGAGACCCAGTACTTC. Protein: CASSASGVWQETQYF.

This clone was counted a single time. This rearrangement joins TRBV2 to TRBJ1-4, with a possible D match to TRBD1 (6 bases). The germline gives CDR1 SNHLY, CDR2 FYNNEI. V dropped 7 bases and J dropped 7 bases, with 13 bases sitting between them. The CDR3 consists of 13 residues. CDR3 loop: CASIQGMTEKLFF. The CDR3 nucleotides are TGTGCCAGCATACAGGGAATGACTGAAAAACTGTTTTTT.

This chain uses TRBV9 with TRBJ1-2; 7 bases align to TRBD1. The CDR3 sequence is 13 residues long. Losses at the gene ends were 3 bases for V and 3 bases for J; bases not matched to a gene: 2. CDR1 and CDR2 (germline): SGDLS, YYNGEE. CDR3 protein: CASSATGDYGYTF. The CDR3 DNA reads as TGTGCCAGCAGCGCTACAGGGGACTATGGCTACACCTTC. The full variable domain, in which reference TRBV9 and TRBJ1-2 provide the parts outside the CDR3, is DSGVTQTPKHLITATGQRVTLRCSPRSGDLSVYWYQQSLDQGLQFLIQYYNGEERAKGNILERFSAQQFPDLHSELNLSSLELGDSALYFCASSATGDYGYTFGSGTRLTVV.

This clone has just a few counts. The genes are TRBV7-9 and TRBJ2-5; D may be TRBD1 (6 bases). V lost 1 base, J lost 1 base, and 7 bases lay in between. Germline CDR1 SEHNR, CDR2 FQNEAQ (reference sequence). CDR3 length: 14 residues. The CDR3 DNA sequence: TGTGCCAGCAGCTTAGGGACAGTCCAAGAGACCCAGTACTTC. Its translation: CASSLGTVQETQYF.